What follows are 7 T cell receptor beta chains derived from one specimen sequenced in a study of cytomegalovirus exposure and HLA in healthy donors. The PCR contained 60 Vbeta and 13 Jbeta primers. Generated by immunoSEQ multiplex PCR, the TCRdb table keeps only in-frame clones and is missing some. The sample carries under 150,000 clones, roughly 80% recorded once. Sample: PBMCs. These receptors all stem from a man under 40 in good health and CMV-seronegative.

In this sample, this clone turned up once. The chain uses TRBV29-1 and TRBJ2-1; D is ambiguous. The CDR3 has 14 residues. V was trimmed by 1 base and J by 2 bases, leaving 9 bases between them. Germline V gene sequence: CDR1 SQVTM, CDR2 ANQGSEA. The chain's CDR3 is CSVEGAPAYNEQFF. DNA for the CDR3: TGCAGCGTTGAAGGGGCGCCAGCCTACAATGAGCAGTTCTTC.

The rearrangement joins TRBV13 to TRBJ2-7; 12 bases fit TRBD2. With V trimmed by 1 base and J by 3 bases, 10 bases remained unmatched. This CDR3 is 18 amino acids long. In germline, CDR1 is PRHDT, CDR2 FYEKMQ (reference sequence). This CDR3 is CASSLVQTSGSHRYEQYF. The CDR3 DNA is TGTGCCAGCAGCTTAGTACAGACTAGCGGGAGCCATCGCTACGAGCAGTACTTC.

V gene TRBV12-5 combines with J gene TRBJ2-5; TRBD1 aligns across 7 bases. V lost 4 bases to trimming and J lost 4 bases; unmatched junction nucleotides: 12. This CDR3 spans 16 amino acids. CDR1 and CDR2 from the germline V gene are LGHNT and FRNRAP. The CDR3 sequence is CASGSPYRGDLETQYF. CDR3 DNA sequence: TGTGCTAGTGGTTCCCCTTACAGGGGAGACTTAGAGACCCAGTACTTC.

The V gene is TRBV28, the J gene TRBJ2-7; 10 nucleotides align to TRBD1. This CDR3 comprises 15 residues. Germline CDR1 reads MDHEN; CDR2 reads SYDVKM. Trimming cost V 4 bases and J 4 bases; bases outside gene matches: 7. The CDR3 spells CASSSLTGGEYEQYF. The CDR3 DNA follows: TGTGCCAGCAGTTCATTGACAGGGGGCGAATACGAGCAGTACTTC.

J is TRBJ1-2 and V is TRBV25-1, with D possibly matching TRBD1 (6 bases). The germline V gene encodes CDR1 MGHDK and CDR2 SYGVNS. Trimming took off 3 bases at V and 7 bases at J, with 18 bases between the two ends. The CDR3 is 15 residues long. CDR3 in amino acids: CASSDPTGNWVGYTF. Written as DNA, the CDR3 is TGTGCCAGCAGTGATCCCACAGGGAATTGGGTTGGCTACACCTTC.

The J gene is TRBJ2-2, the V gene TRBV7-3; TRBD1 aligns across 10 bases. The CDR3 is 16 residues long. Germline lookup yields CDR1 SGHTA and CDR2 FQGTGA. Trimming at V came to 4 bases and at J to 4 bases, leaving 6 bases not matched to a gene. For the CDR3, the DNA is TGTGCCAGCAGCTATGGGGGGACAGGGGCCACCGGGGAGCTGTTTTTT. It yields the protein CASSYGGTGATGELFF. Supplemented by reference TRBV7-3 and TRBJ2-2, the full variable domain reads GAGVSQTPSNKVTEKGKYVELRCDPISGHTALYWYRQSLGQGPEFLIYFQGTGAADDSGLPNDRFFAVRPEGSVSTLKIQRTERGDSAVYLCASSYGGTGATGELFFGEGSRLTVL.

The V call is TRBV6-1, the J call TRBJ1-2; weak D call: TRBD1 (6 bases). Germline loops: CDR1 MNHNS, CDR2 SASEGT. V lost 7 bases to trimming and J lost 3 bases, with 12 bases between them. The CDR3 loop spans 13 amino acids. Written as DNA, the CDR3 is TGTGCCAGCAAGATCAGGGGATACTATGGCTACACCTTC. Protein sequence: CASKIRGYYGYTF.